This T cell receptor beta chain was found in a study of tumor-infiltrating lymphocytes in primary liver carcinoma. As for the study in general: The yield of productive TCRbeta reads per sample was roughly 3.65 to 7.5 million and was similar across tissue types. Study-level points and caveats: Owing to bulk unsorted samples, no comparison was made between CD4+ and CD8+ repertoires.

About this clonotype itself: Its antigen is currently unknown.

Per the germline V gene, CDR1 is MGHDK and CDR2 is SYGVNS. This CDR3 is built from 13 residues. Trimming shortened V by 6 bases and J by 3 bases, and 11 bases separated the two germline ends. The source of the blood RNA was unsorted whole blood, and germline DNA was extracted as well. The input was 500 ng total RNA; TCR beta cDNA was made from it with a constant-region primer. Library construction for TCR beta comprised three nested multiplex PCR rounds performed with slightly modified ARM-PCR. In the first two PCR rounds, TRBV1-TRBV30 forward primers were paired with a C-beta reverse primer, and each round lasted around 10 cycles. TCRdb redid the calling of the multiplex PCR reads with MiXCR, one entry per CDR3 protein. The sample consists of over 250,000 distinct CDR3 sequences, roughly 60% of them appearing once.

This sequence joins TRBV25-1 and TRBJ1-1; maybe TRBD1 (6 bases). The specimen was peripheral blood. The TCR originated in a woman in her twenties or thirties with primary liver carcinoma and hepatitis B virus infection. The CDR3 nucleotides are TGTGCCAGCAGGGGCACAGGGTACACTGAAGCTTTCTTT. This codes for CASRGTGYTEAFF.